This T cell receptor (beta chain) originates from a study of cytomegalovirus exposure and HLA in healthy donors (dated by TCRdb to between 2016 and 2019). Context from the whole study: According to a later analysis, the roughly 120 validation repertoires were produced on the same platform as the 666 repertoires of the first cohort. The study was designed to test whether signatures of past pathogen exposure could be identified by cataloging public T cell receptors. A separate validation cohort of over 95 different subjects was used in addition to the roughly 670-subject first cohort. High-throughput TCR immunosequencing, statistical association of individual TCRs with disease status, and machine learning were combined to predict cytomegalovirus infection status. Overall study outcomes, separate from this receptor: The authors suggested that the approach could potentially be extended to other disease states and immunological phenotypes. Across donors, most TCR sequences were observed very rarely, whereas some public TCRs were present in many individuals. In the study, some 160 TCR beta chains were listed as associated with cytomegalovirus. Of the cluster scores, roughly 95% were above 0 in a later analysis, which found that TCRs clustered in the first cohort also tended to co-occur in the 95 to 150 validation repertoires. The classifier was reported to diagnose cytomegalovirus status with high specificity and sensitivity in both the original and validation cohorts. All 120 or so repertoires were used to score co-occurrence in the validation cohort in a later analysis, because that analysis had no HLA typing for the cohort. Three of the identified cytomegalovirus-associated TCR beta chains were confirmed in vitro to be specific for cytomegalovirus antigens.

Worth noting for this clone: The target of this receptor is not known. There are no base qualities to consult, and no much larger clone falls within one base.

Separate from the approximately 670-subject first cohort, the validation cohort of about 130 subjects was the group to which the donors belonged. The library was obtained by the immunoSEQ multiplex PCR assay. The paper's processing steps were these. A statistical classification framework was built for diagnosing cytomegalovirus status from the catalog of TCR beta chain sequences. The table comes from immuneACCESS by way of TCRdb, which keeps in-frame sequences with V and J called. Part of the clones is missing from these tables; in studies checked, under half for an unresolved V gene and the rest for unknown reasons. Clone size and the V and J calls come from that table; the DNA yielded D and trimming. This sample holds some 110,000 clones; about 91% were observed only once. Approximately 2% of the sample comes from the top ten. Relative to germline, V is missing 4 bases and J is missing 4 bases, with 3 bases of the junction outside any gene match. The CDR3 sequence holds 15 residues, the cysteine and phenylalanine included. The DNA shown is the 45-base CDR3, in frame from base 1. From a lookup of the germline V gene, CDR1 and CDR2 are MNHEY and SVGAGI.

Sequenced sample: PBMCs. This receptor was identified in a man younger than 35 in good health and CMV-seronegative. The rearranged segments are TRBV6-5 and TRBJ1-5, and 11 bases in between align with TRBD1. The sequenced DNA is TGTGCCAGCAGTTCGGACAGGGGGCCTAATCAGCCCCAGCATTTT. Its protein is CASSSDRGPNQPQHF.